Listed below are T cell receptor beta chains from one sample, sequenced in a study of T cell responses to AZD1222 COVID-19 vaccine. Here immunoSEQ multiplex PCR was the method, and the copy in TCRdb shows in-frame clones only, minus some. The profile shows just over 150,000 clones, 87% of them singletons. Specimen: peripheral blood, collected 28 days after the second AZD1222 dose. The receptors stem from an adult who received the AZD1222 COVID-19 vaccine. Both conserved end residues are part of each CDR3. The order of the fields is clone size, D gene, J gene, V gene, CDR3 DNA, CDR3 protein. D genes are given only for firm matches. Size tells how often a clone was seen (once, few, many) or the class of an expanded clone, and some rows leave it out.

>-|TRBD1|TRBJ1-5|TRBV29-1
TGCAGCGTAAAACAGGGGGTCGGCAATCAGCCCCAGCATTTT
CSVKQGVGNQPQHF
>-|TRBD2|TRBJ2-5|TRBV24-1
TGTGCCACCAGTGGTAGCGGGAGGGTGTACTTC
CATSGSGRVYF
>-|-|TRBJ1-4|TRBV5-1
TGCGCCAGCAGCTTCGGGGCCACTAATGAAAAACTGTTTTTT
CASSFGATNEKLFF
>-|-|TRBJ2-3|TRBV5-6
TGTGCCAGCAGCAAGATCCGGGCAGGAGTAAGCACAGATACGCAGTATTTT
CASSKIRAGVSTDTQYF
>-|-|TRBJ2-1|TRBV9
TGTGCCAGCAGCGTAGTGGGACTGGACTACAGCGATATTAATGAGCAGTTCTTC
CASSVVGLDYSDINEQFF
>-|TRBD1|TRBJ1-2|TRBV19
TGTGCCAGTAGTCGACAGGGTAACTCCGCTGGCTACACCTTC
CASSRQGNSAGYTF
>-|TRBD2|TRBJ2-2|TRBV19
TGTGCCAGTAGTAGACTAGCGGGGGACACCGGGGAGCTGTTTTTT
CASSRLAGDTGELFF
>-|-|TRBJ1-5|TRBV28
TGTGCCAGCAGCCGCGGGACAAGGGACAATCAGCCCCAGCATTTT
CASSRGTRDNQPQHF
>-|-|TRBJ2-3|TRBV24-1
TGTGCCACCAGTGATTTGCAGTTCGGTGGCACAGATACGCAGTATTTT
CATSDLQFGGTDTQYF
>-|-|TRBJ1-1|TRBV28
TGTGCCAGCAGCCCTGGGAGTGAAGCTTTCTTT
CASSPGSEAFF
>once|-|TRBJ1-1|TRBV6-5
TGTGCCAGCAGTTACCGGGGACGGTGGACTGAAGCTTTCTTT
CASSYRGRWTEAFF
>-|TRBD2|TRBJ2-1|TRBV7-2
TGTGCCAGCAGCCGGACTAGCGGTGCCTCAACCACCTTCTACAATGAGCAGTTCTTC
CASSRTSGASTTFYNEQFF
>-|-|TRBJ1-5|TRBV20-1
TGCAGTGCTAGTGGCAGGGGATATAGCAATCAGCCCCAGCATTTT
CSASGRGYSNQPQHF
>-|TRBD1|TRBJ1-1|TRBV5-7
TGTGCCAGCACCACCTCACAGGGGGCGGGGCCGAACACTGAAGCTTTCTTT
CASTTSQGAGPNTEAFF
>-|TRBD1|TRBJ2-7|TRBV5-1
TGCGCCAGCAGCTCGGACAGGGAAGGCAACGAGCAGTACTTC
CASSSDREGNEQYF
>-|TRBD2|TRBJ2-1|TRBV7-3
TGTGCCAGCAGCCCCTCGGGGGGGGCCTACAATGAGCAGTTCTTC
CASSPSGGAYNEQFF
>-|-|TRBJ2-5|TRBV7-9
TGTGCCAGCAGCCCACCGAAAGTAGAGACCCAGTACTTC
CASSPPKVETQYF
>-|-|TRBJ1-1|TRBV28
TGTGCCAGCCGGGGCGACACTGAAGCTTTCTTT
CASRGDTEAFF
>-|-|TRBJ2-1|TRBV5-1
TGCGCCAGCAGCTTGAGTTCCAATGAGCAGTTCTTC
CASSLSSNEQFF